Listed below are T cell receptor beta chains from one sample, sequenced in a study of STAT5B mutations in CD4+ large granular lymphocyte leukemia. Produced via immunoSEQ multiplex PCR; TCRdb's table is partial and in-frame only. The table records some 30,000 clones, roughly 80% of them present only once. The specimen was CD4+ T cells from blood buffy coats. Receptors were obtained from a human donor in good health. Each CDR3 is given with its conserved first and last residue. A D gene is named only where the DNA matches it firmly. Size values are once, few and many counts, or a class for expanded clones, and some rows have none.

d_call: NA; clone_size: NA; j_call: TRBJ2-6; v_call: TRBV23-1; cdr3_nt: TGCGCCATCTCCGGGCGGCGAGCCTCTGGGGCCAACGTCCTGACTTTC; cdr3_aa: CAISGRRASGANVLTF
d_call: NA; clone_size: NA; j_call: TRBJ2-1; v_call: TRBV4-1; cdr3_nt: TGCGCCAGCAGCCAAGAGTTGGGTGCGGGAAAGGGGTTCTTC; cdr3_aa: CASSQELGAGKGFF
d_call: NA; clone_size: NA; j_call: TRBJ2-1; v_call: TRBV29-1; cdr3_nt: TGCAGCGTTGTTTGGGGAAGCTCCTACAATGAGCAGTTCTTC; cdr3_aa: CSVVWGSSYNEQFF
d_call: NA; clone_size: NA; j_call: TRBJ2-7; v_call: TRBV9; cdr3_nt: TGTGCCAGCAGCGTAGGGACTCGCTCGGGGCAGTACTTC; cdr3_aa: CASSVGTRSGQYF
d_call: TRBD1; clone_size: NA; j_call: TRBJ1-1; v_call: TRBV9; cdr3_nt: TGTGCCAGCAGCGGACGACAGGGGGTTGGGAACACTGAAGCTTTCTTT; cdr3_aa: CASSGRQGVGNTEAFF
d_call: NA; clone_size: once; j_call: TRBJ2-1; v_call: TRBV4-2; cdr3_nt: TGTGCCAGCAGCCAAGCCCTTGGGGGGGCTAGCGGCTACAATGAGCAGTTCTTC; cdr3_aa: CASSQALGGASGYNEQFF
d_call: NA; clone_size: NA; j_call: TRBJ2-7; v_call: TRBV7-9; cdr3_nt: TGTGCCAGCAGCTTTACCATGAGCTCCTACGAGCAGTACTTC; cdr3_aa: CASSFTMSSYEQYF
d_call: NA; clone_size: NA; j_call: TRBJ1-6; v_call: TRBV15; cdr3_nt: TGTGCCACCAGCAGAGATGGGGGGAATTCACCCCTCCACTTT; cdr3_aa: CATSRDGGNSPLHF
d_call: TRBD1; clone_size: NA; j_call: TRBJ2-5; v_call: TRBV5-1; cdr3_nt: TGCGCCAGCAGCGACCGCCGGGACAGGGTATGGGAGACCCAGTACTTC; cdr3_aa: CASSDRRDRVWETQYF
d_call: NA; clone_size: NA; j_call: TRBJ2-7; v_call: TRBV28; cdr3_nt: TGTGCCAGCAGTTTAGTATCTCGGGACACGTCCTACGAGCAGTACTTC; cdr3_aa: CASSLVSRDTSYEQYF
d_call: NA; clone_size: once; j_call: TRBJ2-7; v_call: TRBV5-1; cdr3_nt: TGCGCCAGCAGCTTGGCGGCGCCGGCAGGGTCCTACGAGCAGTACTTC; cdr3_aa: CASSLAAPAGSYEQYF
d_call: TRBD2; clone_size: NA; j_call: TRBJ2-3; v_call: TRBV30; cdr3_nt: TGTGCCTGGAAGAGACTAGCGCGTTTCACAGATACGCAGTATTTT; cdr3_aa: CAWKRLARFTDTQYF
d_call: TRBD1; clone_size: NA; j_call: TRBJ2-5; v_call: TRBV5-1; cdr3_nt: TGCGCCAGCAGCTTGGGTCAGGGGGTGAGGGAGACCCAGTACTTC; cdr3_aa: CASSLGQGVRETQYF
d_call: NA; clone_size: few; j_call: TRBJ1-1; v_call: TRBV10-3; cdr3_nt: TGTGCCATCAGTGCCAGGGACGAGCAAGCTTTCTTT; cdr3_aa: CAISARDEQAFF
d_call: TRBD1; clone_size: NA; j_call: TRBJ2-1; v_call: TRBV10-1; cdr3_nt: TGCGCCAGCAGTGACGGACAGGACAATGAGCAGTTCTTC; cdr3_aa: CASSDGQDNEQFF
d_call: TRBD2; clone_size: NA; j_call: TRBJ2-6; v_call: TRBV11-2; cdr3_nt: TGTGCCAGCAGCTTAGCAGGCGGGAGCTCTGGGGCCAACGTCCTGACTTTC; cdr3_aa: CASSLAGGSSGANVLTF
d_call: TRBD1; clone_size: NA; j_call: TRBJ2-5; v_call: TRBV7-9; cdr3_nt: TGTGCCAGCAGCTTAGTGGGGGAAACAGGGGCACAAGAGACCCAGTACTTC; cdr3_aa: CASSLVGETGAQETQYF
d_call: NA; clone_size: once; j_call: TRBJ1-6; v_call: TRBV7-8; cdr3_nt: TGTGCCAGCAGCTCGGACGGAAATTCACCCCTCCACTTT; cdr3_aa: CASSSDGNSPLHF
d_call: TRBD1; clone_size: once; j_call: TRBJ1-6; v_call: TRBV10-3; cdr3_nt: TGTGCCACCGGGACAGGGAGTGAAAAATCACCCCTCCACTTT; cdr3_aa: CATGTGSEKSPLHF
d_call: NA; clone_size: NA; j_call: TRBJ2-7; v_call: TRBV30; cdr3_nt: TGTGCCTGGAGTGTTTCCCACGAGCAGTACTTC; cdr3_aa: CAWSVSHEQYF
d_call: NA; clone_size: NA; j_call: TRBJ1-3; v_call: TRBV10-3; cdr3_nt: TGTGCTCACGGCGGAGGCTCGGAAGGCTCTGGAAACACCATATATTTT; cdr3_aa: CAHGGGSEGSGNTIYF
d_call: TRBD1; clone_size: NA; j_call: TRBJ1-1; v_call: TRBV5-1; cdr3_nt: TGCGCCAGCAGCTTGGCAGGGGGCTTGAACACTGAAGCTTTCTTT; cdr3_aa: CASSLAGGLNTEAFF
d_call: TRBD1; clone_size: NA; j_call: TRBJ1-6; v_call: TRBV5-1; cdr3_nt: TGCGCCAGCAGCCCGGGACAGGGGAATTCACCCCTCCACTTT; cdr3_aa: CASSPGQGNSPLHF
d_call: TRBD2; clone_size: NA; j_call: TRBJ2-1; v_call: TRBV28; cdr3_nt: TGTGCCAGCAGTGGGGGGACGGCCGGGACTAGCGGGGGCAATGAGCAGTTCTTC; cdr3_aa: CASSGGTAGTSGGNEQFF
d_call: NA; clone_size: NA; j_call: TRBJ2-7; v_call: TRBV4-1; cdr3_nt: TGCGCCAGCAGCCGAGGCCCCGGGGGCCAAAACGAGCAGTACTTC; cdr3_aa: CASSRGPGGQNEQYF
d_call: NA; clone_size: NA; j_call: TRBJ2-7; v_call: TRBV28; cdr3_nt: TGTGCCAGCAGGGAGATCTCGGTTTCGGTGCAGTACTTC; cdr3_aa: CASREISVSVQYF
d_call: NA; clone_size: NA; j_call: TRBJ2-7; v_call: TRBV6-4; cdr3_nt: TGTGCCAGCAGTGACAAGGTATCGGAACCTACCCTAAGGATCGAGCAGTACTTC; cdr3_aa: CASSDKVSEPTLRIEQYF
d_call: TRBD1; clone_size: NA; j_call: TRBJ1-6; v_call: TRBV5-1; cdr3_nt: TGCGCCAGCAGCCCGCGACAGGGGAATTCACCCCTCCACTTT; cdr3_aa: CASSPRQGNSPLHF
d_call: NA; clone_size: NA; j_call: TRBJ1-4; v_call: TRBV18; cdr3_nt: TGTGCCAGCTCCTACGGCAAGGGGGGCGGTGAAAAACTGTTTTTT; cdr3_aa: CASSYGKGGGEKLFF